This is a list of T cell receptor beta chains from one sample in a study of technical replicates of blood from several donors. Profiling relied on immunoSEQ multiplex PCR, and the TCRdb table lists in-frame clones only, not all of them. Of some 70,000 clones in the sample, 95% to 97% were seen once. The specimen was T cells isolated from PBMCs. The source of these receptors is a human donor in good health. CDR3s include the opening cysteine and the closing phenylalanine or tryptophan. D genes are given only for firm matches. Clone size is stated in some rows and not others, as once, few, many or a class when expanded.

D: -; V: TRBV7-6; size: -; J: TRBJ1-1; DNA: TGTGCCAGCAGCGAGGGCGGGAACACTGAAGCTTTCTTT; CDR3: CASSEGGNTEAFF
D: -; V: TRBV5-1; size: -; J: TRBJ2-3; DNA: TGCGCCAGCAGCTTGGGGCCAGGCACAGATACGCAGTATTTT; CDR3: CASSLGPGTDTQYF
D: -; V: TRBV19; size: -; J: TRBJ1-1; DNA: TGTGCCAGTAGTATAAAGGGGATGAACACTGAAGCTTTCTTT; CDR3: CASSIKGMNTEAFF
D: -; V: TRBV15; size: few; J: TRBJ2-5; DNA: TGTGCCACCAGCAGCGAATGGAGTCAAGAGACCCAGTACTTC; CDR3: CATSSEWSQETQYF
D: -; V: TRBV29-1; size: -; J: TRBJ2-7; DNA: TGCAGCAGGGGGATCGAGCAGTACTTC; CDR3: CSRGIEQYF
D: TRBD2; V: TRBV7-9; size: -; J: TRBJ2-1; DNA: TGTGCCAGCAGCTCTCGGACTAGCGGGAGAGGGAATGAGCAGTTCTTC; CDR3: CASSSRTSGRGNEQFF
D: -; V: TRBV28; size: -; J: TRBJ1-4; DNA: TGTGCCAGCATGCGGGCGGAAGAGGCAACTAATGAAAAACTGTTTTTT; CDR3: CASMRAEEATNEKLFF
D: TRBD2; V: TRBV10-3; size: -; J: TRBJ2-7; DNA: TGTGCCACCGAGCGGGAGAGCTCCGTCGAGCAGTACTTC; CDR3: CATERESSVEQYF
D: -; V: TRBV28; size: once; J: TRBJ2-7; DNA: TGTGCCAGCAGTTACGGGCAGGGGCCCTACGAGCAGTACTTC; CDR3: CASSYGQGPYEQYF
D: -; V: TRBV7-9; size: -; J: TRBJ2-1; DNA: TGTGCCAGCAGCTTAGTTTCAGGTCATTACAATGAGCAGTTCTTC; CDR3: CASSLVSGHYNEQFF
D: TRBD1; V: TRBV27; size: once; J: TRBJ2-7; DNA: TGTGCCAGCAGTTTATCCAGGGGGCCCTACGAGCAGTACTTC; CDR3: CASSLSRGPYEQYF
D: -; V: TRBV5-6; size: few; J: TRBJ1-3; DNA: TGTGCCAGCAGCCCGGGTGTAGTAAACACCATATATTTT; CDR3: CASSPGVVNTIYF
D: -; V: TRBV5-1; size: -; J: TRBJ2-2; DNA: TGCGCCAGCAGCTTGGCACAGAGGGACGGGGAGCTGTTTTTT; CDR3: CASSLAQRDGELFF
D: TRBD2; V: TRBV28; size: -; J: TRBJ2-7; DNA: TGTGCCAGCAGATTAGCGGGAATGTACGAGCAGTACTTC; CDR3: CASRLAGMYEQYF
D: -; V: TRBV6-1; size: -; J: TRBJ2-1; DNA: TGTGCCAGCAGTGACCGGGACAACTACAATGAGCAGTTCTTC; CDR3: CASSDRDNYNEQFF
D: -; V: TRBV19; size: -; J: TRBJ1-5; DNA: TGTGCCAGTAGTACACAGGAGTACCAGCCCCAGCATTTT; CDR3: CASSTQEYQPQHF
D: -; V: TRBV7-3; size: -; J: TRBJ1-1; DNA: TGTGCCAGCAGCTTGGGCTGGAACACTGAAGCTTTCTTT; CDR3: CASSLGWNTEAFF
D: TRBD2; V: TRBV5-6; size: -; J: TRBJ2-1; DNA: TGTGCCAGCAGCTTTCCGGGGGAGGGAGCGCTTGAGCAGTTCTTC; CDR3: CASSFPGEGALEQFF
D: -; V: TRBV6-5; size: -; J: TRBJ2-5; DNA: TGTGCCAGCAGCCCCGGAACTAGTCCTCTAGAGACCCAGTACTTC; CDR3: CASSPGTSPLETQYF
D: TRBD2; V: TRBV10-3; size: once; J: TRBJ2-1; DNA: TGTGCCATCAGTGAGTATAGAGCGGGAGTGGGAAATGAGCAGTTCTTC; CDR3: CAISEYRAGVGNEQFF
D: -; V: TRBV5-1; size: -; J: TRBJ2-4; DNA: TGCGCCAGCAGCTTGGAGGGAGTCGGATTTAACATTCAGTACTTC; CDR3: CASSLEGVGFNIQYF
D: TRBD2; V: TRBV7-2; size: -; J: TRBJ2-1; DNA: TGTGCCAGCAGCTTAGGTGGTGAAGCGGGAGTAAATGAGCAGTTCTTC; CDR3: CASSLGGEAGVNEQFF
D: -; V: TRBV5-4; size: -; J: TRBJ2-5; DNA: TGTGCCAGCAGCTTGGAGGGGTATAGCGGTAAAGAGACCCAGTACTTC; CDR3: CASSLEGYSGKETQYF
D: -; V: TRBV27; size: -; J: TRBJ2-4; DNA: TGTGCCAGCAAGTCTCAGGGGAACATTCAGTACTTC; CDR3: CASKSQGNIQYF
D: TRBD2; V: TRBV7-9; size: once; J: TRBJ2-7; DNA: TGTGCCACCAAGCTGGGGACTAGCGGCTACGAGCAGTACTTC; CDR3: CATKLGTSGYEQYF
D: -; V: TRBV13; size: -; J: TRBJ2-3; DNA: TGTGCCAGCAGCTTGAAGCTTGCAGATACGCAGTATTTT; CDR3: CASSLKLADTQYF
D: TRBD1; V: TRBV4-1; size: -; J: TRBJ2-3; DNA: TGCGCCAGCAGCAAAACCTCCTGGACAGGGCTCGAAAGGGGAGATACGCAGTATTTT; CDR3: CASSKTSWTGLERGDTQYF
D: -; V: TRBV5-1; size: -; J: TRBJ2-7; DNA: TGCGCCAGCAGCTTGGCGCCAGTCAACTACGAGCAGTACTTC; CDR3: CASSLAPVNYEQYF
D: -; V: TRBV4-1; size: -; J: TRBJ2-2; DNA: TGCGCCAGCAGCCAAGCCATGGGACTGCACACCGGGGAGCTGTTTTTT; CDR3: CASSQAMGLHTGELFF